This note documents a single TCR beta chain sequence. This table comes from immunoSEQ multiplex PCR, and its TCRdb copy is limited to in-frame clones, with some not included. The sample includes 90,000 to 100,000 clones, 75% to 90% of them seen just once. This CDR3 comprises 12 residues. V dropped 0 bases and J dropped 2 bases, with 3 bases sitting between them. Germline-derived CDR1 and CDR2 are SGHRS and YFSETQ. This sample stems from a study of OX40 agonist ivuxolimab in advanced cancers. The source material was CD4+ or CD8+ T cells sorted from blood, sampled in a trial of the OX40 agonist ivuxolimab. The chain is built from TRBV5-1 and TRBJ2-7; no firm D call. The sequence came from an adult with an advanced solid tumor such as melanoma, head and neck, liver or kidney cancer. The CDR3 loop reads CASSLETYEQYF. The CDR3 DNA sequence: TGCGCCAGCAGCTTGGAAACCTACGAGCAGTACTTC.